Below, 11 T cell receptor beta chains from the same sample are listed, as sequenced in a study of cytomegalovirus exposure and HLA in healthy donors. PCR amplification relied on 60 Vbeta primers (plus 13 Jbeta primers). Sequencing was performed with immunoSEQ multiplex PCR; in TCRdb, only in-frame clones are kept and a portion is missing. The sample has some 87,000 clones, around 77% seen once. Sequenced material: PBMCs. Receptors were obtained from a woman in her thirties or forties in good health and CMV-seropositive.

The CDR3 region is CSGRRLYPGIEQFF. CDR3 coding DNA: TGCAGCGGACGAAGACTCTACCCGGGGATTGAGCAGTTCTTC. The chain links TRBV29-1 to TRBJ2-1; TRBD2 is a possible D gene (5 bases). In germline, CDR1 is SQVTM, CDR2 ANQGSEA. Trimming shortened V by 7 bases and J by 9 bases, and 22 bases separated the two germline ends. The length of the CDR3 is 14 residues.

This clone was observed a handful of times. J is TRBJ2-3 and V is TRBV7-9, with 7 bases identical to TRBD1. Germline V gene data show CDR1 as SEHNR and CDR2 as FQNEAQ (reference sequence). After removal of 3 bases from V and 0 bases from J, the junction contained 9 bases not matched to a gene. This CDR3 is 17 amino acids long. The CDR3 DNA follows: TGTGCCAGCAGCTTCCGGGACAGCGAATCTAGCACAGATACGCAGTATTTT. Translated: CASSFRDSESSTDTQYF.

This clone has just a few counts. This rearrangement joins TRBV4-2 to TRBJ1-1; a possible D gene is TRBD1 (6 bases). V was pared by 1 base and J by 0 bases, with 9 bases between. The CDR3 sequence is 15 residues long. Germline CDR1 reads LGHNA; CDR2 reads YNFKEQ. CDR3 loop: CASSQGNRVNTEAFF. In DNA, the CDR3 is TGTGCCAGCAGCCAAGGGAACAGGGTGAACACTGAAGCTTTCTTT.

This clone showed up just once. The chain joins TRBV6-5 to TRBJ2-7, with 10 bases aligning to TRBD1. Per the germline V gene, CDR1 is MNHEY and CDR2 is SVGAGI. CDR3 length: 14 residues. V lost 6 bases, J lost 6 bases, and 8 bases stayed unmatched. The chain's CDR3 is CASRHDRGQAEQYF. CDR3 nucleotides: TGTGCCAGCAGGCACGACAGGGGGCAGGCCGAGCAGTACTTC.

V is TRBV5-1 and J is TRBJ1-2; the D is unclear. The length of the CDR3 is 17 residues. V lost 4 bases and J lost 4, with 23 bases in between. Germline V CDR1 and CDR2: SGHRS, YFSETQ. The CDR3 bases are TGCGCCAGCAGCAGCCCCGACACCCACTCGAGGGCCTATGGCTACACCTTC. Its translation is CASSSPDTHSRAYGYTF.

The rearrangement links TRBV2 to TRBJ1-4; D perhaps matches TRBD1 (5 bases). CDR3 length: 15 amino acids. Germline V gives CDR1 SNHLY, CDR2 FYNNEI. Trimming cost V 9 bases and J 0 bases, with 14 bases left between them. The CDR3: CASRARQSTNEKLFF. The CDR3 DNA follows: TGTGCCAGTAGAGCCCGACAGTCAACTAATGAAAAACTGTTTTTT.

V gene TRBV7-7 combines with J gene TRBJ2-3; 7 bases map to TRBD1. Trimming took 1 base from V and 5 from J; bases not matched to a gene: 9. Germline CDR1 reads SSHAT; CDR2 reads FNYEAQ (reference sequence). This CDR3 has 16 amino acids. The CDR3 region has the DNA TGTGCCAGCAGCTTAGGAGTGGGGGCAGGGGGAGATACGCAGTATTTT. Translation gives CASSLGVGAGGDTQYF.

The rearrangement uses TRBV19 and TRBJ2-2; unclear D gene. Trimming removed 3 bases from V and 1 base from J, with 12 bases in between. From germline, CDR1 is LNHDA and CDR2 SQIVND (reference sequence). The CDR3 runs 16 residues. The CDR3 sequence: CASSMGPQRNTGELFF. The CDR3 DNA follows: TGTGCCAGTAGTATGGGTCCACAGAGGAACACCGGGGAGCTGTTTTTT.

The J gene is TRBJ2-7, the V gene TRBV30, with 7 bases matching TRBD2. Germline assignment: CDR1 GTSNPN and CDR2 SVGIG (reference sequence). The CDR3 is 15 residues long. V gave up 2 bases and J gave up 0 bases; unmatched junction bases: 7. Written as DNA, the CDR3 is TGTGCCTGGAGTTCGCCGGGACTAAGCTCCTACGAGCAGTACTTC. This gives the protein CAWSSPGLSSYEQYF.

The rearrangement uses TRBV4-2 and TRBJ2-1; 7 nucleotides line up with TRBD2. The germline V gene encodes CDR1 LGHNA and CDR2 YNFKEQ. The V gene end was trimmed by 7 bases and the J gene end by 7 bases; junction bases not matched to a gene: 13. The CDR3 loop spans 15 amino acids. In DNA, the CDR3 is TGTGCCAGCAACCCCTCGACTAGCAGCTTTAATGAGCAGTTCTTC. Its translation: CASNPSTSSFNEQFF.

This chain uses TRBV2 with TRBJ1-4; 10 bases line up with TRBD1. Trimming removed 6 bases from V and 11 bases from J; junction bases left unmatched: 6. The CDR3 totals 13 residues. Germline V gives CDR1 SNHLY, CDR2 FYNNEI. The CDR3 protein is CASRGQGSKKLFF. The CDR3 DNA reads TGTGCCAGCAGGGGACAGGGGTCGAAGAAACTGTTTTTT.